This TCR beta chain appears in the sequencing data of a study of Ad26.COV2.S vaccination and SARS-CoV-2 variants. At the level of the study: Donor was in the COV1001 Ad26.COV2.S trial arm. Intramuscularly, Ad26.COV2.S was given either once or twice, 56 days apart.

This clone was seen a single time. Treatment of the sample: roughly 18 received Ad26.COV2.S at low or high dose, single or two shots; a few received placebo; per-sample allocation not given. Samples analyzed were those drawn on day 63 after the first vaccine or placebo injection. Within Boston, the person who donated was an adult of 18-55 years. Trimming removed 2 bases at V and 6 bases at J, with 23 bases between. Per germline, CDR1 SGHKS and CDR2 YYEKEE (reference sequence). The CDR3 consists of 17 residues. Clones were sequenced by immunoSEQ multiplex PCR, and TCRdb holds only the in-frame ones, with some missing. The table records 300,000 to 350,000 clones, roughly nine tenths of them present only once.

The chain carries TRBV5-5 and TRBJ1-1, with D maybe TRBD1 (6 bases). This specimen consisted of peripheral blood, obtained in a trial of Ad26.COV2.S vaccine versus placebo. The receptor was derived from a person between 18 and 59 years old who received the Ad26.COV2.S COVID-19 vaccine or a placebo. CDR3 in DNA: TGTGCCAGCAGCTTATATTTACAGGGAGGATCGTCCGCTGAAGCTTTCTTT. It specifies CASSLYLQGGSSAEAFF.